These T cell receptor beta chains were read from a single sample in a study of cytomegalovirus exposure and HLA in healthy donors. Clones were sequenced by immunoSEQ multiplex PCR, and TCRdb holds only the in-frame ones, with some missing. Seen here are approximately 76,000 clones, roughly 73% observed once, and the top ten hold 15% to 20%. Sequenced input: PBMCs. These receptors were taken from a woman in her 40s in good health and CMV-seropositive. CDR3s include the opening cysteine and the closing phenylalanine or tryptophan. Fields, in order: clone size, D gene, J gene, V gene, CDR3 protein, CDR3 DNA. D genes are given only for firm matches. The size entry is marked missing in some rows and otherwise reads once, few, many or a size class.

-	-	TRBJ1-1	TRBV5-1	CASSVVGGNTEAFF	TGCGCCAGCTCAGTCGTCGGGGGGAACACTGAAGCTTTCTTT
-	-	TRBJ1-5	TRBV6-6	CASSYPGANQPQHF	TGTGCCAGCAGTTACCCAGGGGCCAATCAGCCCCAGCATTTT
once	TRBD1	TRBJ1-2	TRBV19	CATERQGDGYTF	TGTGCCACAGAACGACAGGGTGACGGCTACACCTTC
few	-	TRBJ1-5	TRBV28	CASSSPVGGQPQHF	TGTGCCAGCAGCTCCCCAGTCGGAGGTCAGCCCCAGCATTTT
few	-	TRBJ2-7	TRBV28	CASSLKGGQYF	TGTGCCAGCAGTCTAAAAGGGGGGCAGTACTTC
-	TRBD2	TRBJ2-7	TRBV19	CASNPAGGSYEQYF	TGTGCCAGTAATCCTGCGGGGGGGTCCTACGAGCAGTACTTC
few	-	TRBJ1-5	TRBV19	CASSSSIGAGSSNQPQHF	TGTGCCAGTAGTTCATCAATAGGGGCAGGGTCGAGCAATCAGCCCCAGCATTTT
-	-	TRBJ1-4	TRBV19	CASSLTITTAGYEKLFF	TGTGCCAGTAGTTTAACGATTACCACGGCAGGGTATGAAAAACTGTTTTTT
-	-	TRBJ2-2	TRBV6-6	CASSHTPVGRTGELFF	TGTGCCAGCAGCCACACTCCCGTGGGCAGAACCGGGGAGCTGTTTTTT
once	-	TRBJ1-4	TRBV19	CASNWTVATNEKLFF	TGTGCCAGTAATTGGACAGTTGCAACTAATGAAAAACTGTTTTTT
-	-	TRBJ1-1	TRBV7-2	CASSGSGGTEAFF	TGTGCCAGCAGCGGATCTGGGGGGACTGAAGCTTTCTTT
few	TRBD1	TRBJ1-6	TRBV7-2	CASSVQGLGNSPLHF	TGTGCCAGCAGCGTACAGGGGCTGGGTAATTCGCCCCTCCACTTT
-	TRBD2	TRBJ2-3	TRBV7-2	CASSPFGLAVADTQYF	TGTGCCAGCAGCCCATTCGGACTAGCAGTGGCAGATACGCAGTATTTT
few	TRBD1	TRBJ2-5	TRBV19	CASSTGGETQYF	TGTGCCAGTAGTACAGGGGGAGAGACCCAGTACTTC
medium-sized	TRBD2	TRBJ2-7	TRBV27	CASMGGGWGYEQYF	TGTGCTTCGATGGGGGGGGGATGGGGCTACGAGCAGTACTTC
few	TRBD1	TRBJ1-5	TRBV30	CASRAQGALGGDQPQHF	TGTGCCTCGAGGGCACAGGGGGCACTGGGGGGCGATCAGCCCCAGCATTTT
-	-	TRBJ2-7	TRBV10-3	CAISRDISYEQYF	TGTGCCATCAGCCGGGACATCTCCTACGAGCAGTACTTC
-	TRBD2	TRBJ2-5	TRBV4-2	CASSQMGTSGAQETQYF	TGTGCCAGCAGCCAAATGGGGACTAGCGGGGCACAAGAGACCCAGTACTTC
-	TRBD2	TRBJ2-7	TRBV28	CASSLGGSIYEQYF	TGTGCCAGCAGTTTAGGCGGGAGTATATACGAGCAGTACTTC
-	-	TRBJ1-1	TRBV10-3	CAISESPSGRGTEAFF	TGTGCCATCAGTGAGTCCCCCAGCGGCCGAGGGACTGAAGCTTTCTTT
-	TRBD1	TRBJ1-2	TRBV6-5	CASSQRTGVGYGYTF	TGTGCCAGCAGTCAACGGACAGGGGTGGGCTATGGCTACACCTTC
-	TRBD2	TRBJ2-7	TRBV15	CATSGQPQGGEQYF	TGTGCCACCAGCGGCCAGCCTCAGGGAGGGGAGCAGTACTTC
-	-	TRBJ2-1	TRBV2	CAGGPYNEQFF	TGTGCCGGAGGACCCTACAATGAGCAGTTCTTC
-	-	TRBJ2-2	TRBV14	CASSQLLVPGELFF	TGTGCCAGCAGCCAGTTACTAGTTCCCGGGGAGCTGTTTTTT
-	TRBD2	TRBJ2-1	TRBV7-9	CASSNRLAGGKNLEQFF	TGTGCCAGCAGCAATCGACTAGCGGGAGGGAAGAACCTTGAGCAGTTCTTC
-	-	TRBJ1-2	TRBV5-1	CASSFSGREYGYTF	TGCGCCAGCAGCTTTAGTGGCAGGGAATATGGCTACACCTTC
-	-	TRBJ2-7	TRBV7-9	CSSQRHQSSYEQYF	TGTTCCAGTCAGCGGCACCAGAGTAGTTACGAGCAGTACTTC
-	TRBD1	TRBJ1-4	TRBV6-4	CASSAVNRGHNEKLFF	TGTGCCAGCAGTGCCGTCAACAGGGGGCATAATGAAAAACTGTTTTTT
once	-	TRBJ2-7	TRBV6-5	CASSYRTGEQYF	TGTGCCAGCAGTTACCGCACGGGGGAGCAGTACTTC
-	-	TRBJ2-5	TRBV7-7	CASSLDDGAAQYF	TGTGCCAGCAGCTTAGACGATGGTGCGGCCCAGTACTTC
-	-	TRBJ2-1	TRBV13	CASSPAAGERYNEQFF	TGTGCCAGCAGCCCCGCCGCAGGGGAGCGCTACAATGAGCAGTTCTTC
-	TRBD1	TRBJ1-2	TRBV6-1	CASGTGFDYGYTF	TGTGCCAGCGGGACAGGTTTTGACTATGGCTACACCTTC
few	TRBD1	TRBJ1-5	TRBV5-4	CASSLQGSNQPQHF	TGTGCCAGCAGCTTACAGGGGAGCAATCAGCCCCAGCATTTT
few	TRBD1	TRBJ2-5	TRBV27	CASRPLHRGLYQETQYF	TGTGCCAGCAGACCCCTGCACAGGGGCTTGTACCAAGAGACCCAGTACTTC
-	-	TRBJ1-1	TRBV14	CASSQLLQGVPRGSRTTEAFF	TGTGCCAGCAGCCAATTACTACAGGGCGTTCCACGAGGATCCCGAACAACTGAAGCTTTCTTT
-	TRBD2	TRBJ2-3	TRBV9	CASSVEAGGGNTQYF	TGTGCCAGCAGCGTAGAAGCGGGGGGAGGGAATACGCAGTATTTT
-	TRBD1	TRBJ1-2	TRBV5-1	CASRPGSGGVGYGYTF	TGCGCCAGCCGCCCAGGATCAGGGGGCGTGGGGTATGGCTACACCTTC
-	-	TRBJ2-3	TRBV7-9	CASSAGTRSTDTQYF	TGTGCCAGCAGCGCCGGGACACGGAGCACAGATACGCAGTATTTT
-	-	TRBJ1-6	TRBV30	CAWSVDSSSYNSPLHF	TGTGCCTGGAGTGTAGACTCAAGCTCCTATAATTCACCCCTCCACTTT
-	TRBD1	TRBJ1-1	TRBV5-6	CASSLFGTGGRTEAFF	TGTGCCAGCAGCTTGTTCGGGACAGGGGGTAGGACTGAAGCTTTCTTT
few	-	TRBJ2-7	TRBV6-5	CASSYSGTSDYEQYF	TGTGCCAGCAGTTACTCCGGGACATCGGACTACGAGCAGTACTTC
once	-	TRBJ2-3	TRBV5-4	CASSGTPSAGSTDTQYF	TGTGCCAGCAGCGGGACTCCTAGCGCCGGAAGCACAGATACGCAGTATTTT
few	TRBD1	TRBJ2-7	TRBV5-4	CASGYTGEYEQYF	TGTGCCAGCGGCTATACAGGGGAGTACGAGCAGTACTTC
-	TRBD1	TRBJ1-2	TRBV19	CASKTGQDYGYTF	TGTGCCAGTAAAACGGGACAGGATTATGGCTACACCTTC
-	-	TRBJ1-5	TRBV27	CASSFAPGITGQPQHF	TGTGCCAGCAGTTTCGCTCCCGGGATTACCGGGCAGCCCCAGCATTTT
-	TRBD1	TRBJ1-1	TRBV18	CASSPGQGVYTEAFF	TGTGCCAGCTCACCAGGACAGGGGGTGTACACTGAAGCTTTCTTT
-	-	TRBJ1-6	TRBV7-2	CASSLDPGGNSPLHF	TGTGCCAGCAGCTTAGACCCGGGAGGGAATTCACCCCTCCACTTT
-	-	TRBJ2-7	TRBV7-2	CASSPGHLVSYEQYF	TGTGCCAGCAGCCCGGGACACTTGGTCTCCTACGAGCAGTACTTC
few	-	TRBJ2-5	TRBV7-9	CASSLQETQYF	TGTGCCAGCAGCCTTCAGGAGACCCAGTACTTC
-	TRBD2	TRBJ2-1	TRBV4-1	CASSQGTSGRSSYNEQFF	TGCGCCAGCAGCCAAGGGACTAGCGGACGTAGCTCCTACAATGAGCAGTTCTTC
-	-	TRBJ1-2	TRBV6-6	CASSQTDYGYTF	TGTGCCAGCAGTCAAACGGACTATGGCTACACCTTC
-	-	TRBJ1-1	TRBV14	CASSQPGLNTEAFF	TGTGCCAGCAGCCAACCGGGGTTGAACACTGAAGCTTTCTTT
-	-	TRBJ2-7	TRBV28	CASSSSLVTDEQYF	TGTGCCAGCAGTTCGTCACTAGTCACAGACGAGCAGTACTTC
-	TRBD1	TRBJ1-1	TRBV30	CAWSVYRGGMNTEAFF	TGTGCCTGGAGTGTATACAGGGGGGGAATGAACACTGAAGCTTTCTTT
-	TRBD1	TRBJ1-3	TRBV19	CASRRTGAPENTIYF	TGTGCCAGTAGAAGGACAGGGGCGCCGGAAAACACCATATATTTT
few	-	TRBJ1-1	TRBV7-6	CASSLIQGNTEAFF	TGTGCCAGCAGCTTAATACAGGGGAACACTGAAGCTTTCTTT
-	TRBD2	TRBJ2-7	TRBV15	CATSRARGLADSYEQYF	TGTGCCACCAGCAGAGCTCGGGGACTAGCGGACTCCTACGAGCAGTACTTC
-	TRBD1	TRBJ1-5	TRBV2	CASSPDRGSNQPQHF	TGTGCCAGCAGTCCGGACAGGGGAAGCAATCAGCCCCAGCATTTT
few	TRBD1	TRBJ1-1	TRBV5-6	CDSSLFGTGGDTEAFF	TGTGACAGTAGCTTGTTCGGGACAGGGGGTGACACTGAAGCTTTCTTT